This T cell receptor (beta chain) was documented in a study of T cells in Graves' hyperthyroidism and ophthalmopathy. Looked up from germline, CDR1 is SGHDT and CDR2 is YYEEEE. The CDR3 length is 13 residues. V gave up 4 bases and J gave up 3 bases, with 11 bases separating them. Amplification of TCR beta CDR3 regions was performed using RNA transcripts as template. A first-round RT-PCR of the TCR CDR3 used the HTBI primer set. TCRdb redid the calling of the multiplex PCR reads with MiXCR, one entry per CDR3 protein. The data show a few hundred thousand distinct CDR3 sequences, with 20% to 25% seen just once and around 48% held by the top ten.

The rearrangement uses TRBV5-6 and TRBJ2-7, with D possibly being TRBD1 (5 bases). The clonotype comes from a woman in her 50s with Graves' hyperthyroidism. Sequenced material: blood. The CDR3, as DNA: TGTGCCAGCAGCGAGGACATTTTCTACGAGCAGTACTTC. This sequence encodes CASSEDIFYEQYF. The full variable domain, its missing parts supplied by reference TRBV5-6 and TRBJ2-7, is DAGVTQSPTHLIKTRGQQVTLRCSPKSGHDTVSWYQQALGQGPQFIFQYYEEEERQRGNFPDRFSGHQFPNYSSELNVNALLLGDSALYLCASSEDIFYEQYFGPGTRLTVT.